The T cell receptor (beta chain) under discussion was sequenced for a study of T cell repertoires in cytomegalovirus infection. As for the study in general: CMV infection together with matching HLA type was indicated by public TCR beta signatures. Study-wide findings and caveats: CMV carriers with the relevant HLA were identified by cumulative public TCR beta family frequency. HLA-C-restricted CMV-specific TCR beta clonotypes prevailed in the ex vivo response.

In its sample, this clonotype was seen many times. Its antigen is unidentified. MiXCR, applied by TCRdb to the reads, yields one record per CDR3 protein. The sample has about 460,000 distinct CDR3 sequences; roughly 12% are singletons. V dropped 4 bases and J dropped 6; count of bases not matched to a gene: 2. Germline CDR1 is DFQATT and CDR2 is SNEGSKA (reference sequence). The CDR3 loop spans 12 amino acids. This TCR was sampled from a human donor in good health (CMV status not recorded). Some clones in this sample may be carry-over from other donors' samples. Sequencing input: PBMCs. The chain uses TRBV20-1 and TRBJ2-1; 8 bases align to TRBD1. The DNA of the CDR3 is TGCAGTGCTACCACAGGGGGCAATGAGCAGTTCTTC. Its translation is CSATTGGNEQFF.